The 32 T cell receptor beta chains given below trace back to one sample, sequenced in a study of cytomegalovirus exposure and HLA in healthy donors. Researchers ran the PCR with 60 Vbeta and 13 Jbeta primers. Libraries were prepared by immunoSEQ multiplex PCR; TCRdb keeps only in-frame clonotypes and omits some of them. The sample has 120,000 to 150,000 clones; about four fifths are singletons. What was sequenced was PBMCs. The source of these receptors is a man aged 25 to 40 in good health and CMV-seropositive.

The rearrangement uses TRBV7-7 and TRBJ2-2; no definite D call. Germline CDR1 is SSHAT and CDR2 is FNYEAQ (reference sequence). CDR3 length equals 14 residues. With 1 base removed from V and 2 bases from J, the gap between germline ends came to 5 bases. The CDR3 region is CASSLGANTGELFF. As DNA, the CDR3 is TGTGCCAGCAGCTTAGGGGCAAACACCGGGGAGCTGTTTTTT.

This clone was seen only a few times. One junction end does not reproduce the germline sequence, and a read error may be involved. This chain links TRBV28 with TRBJ1-2; 7 bases fit TRBD1. The CDR3 runs 15 residues. The germline gives CDR1 MDHEN, CDR2 SYDVKM. CDR3 sequence (DNA): TGTGCCAGCAGAACCCCGGACAGGTCTAAGTATGGCTACACCTTC. Protein product: CASRTPDRSKYGYTF.

The gene calls are TRBV7-9 and TRBJ2-7; 7 positions agree with TRBD1. The CDR3 consists of 15 residues. Trimming removed 6 bases from V and 5 bases from J; junction bases left unmatched: 13. Looked up from germline, CDR1 is SEHNR and CDR2 is FQNEAQ (reference sequence). CDR3 coding DNA: TGTGCCAGCAGTCCAAAATTAAGACAGGGAAACGAGCAGTACTTC. Its translation: CASSPKLRQGNEQYF.

The rearrangement uses TRBV4-2 and TRBJ1-1; weak D call: TRBD1 (6 bases). Deletions cut 4 bases from V and 1 base from J, with 13 bases between. This CDR3 comprises 15 residues. Looked up from germline, CDR1 is LGHNA and CDR2 is YNFKEQ. CDR3 DNA sequence: TGTGCCAGCAGCCTAGAGGGGGAGGAGAACACTGAAGCTTTCTTT. As protein: CASSLEGEENTEAFF.

The rearrangement joins TRBV28 to TRBJ2-5; D uncertain. There are 15 residues in the CDR3. Germline-derived CDR1 and CDR2 are MDHEN and SYDVKM. Trimming pared 5 bases from V and 1 base from J, leaving 14 bases between. The CDR3 here is CASSPLNSFQETQYF. The CDR3 nucleotides are TGTGCCAGCAGTCCTCTTAACAGCTTCCAAGAGACCCAGTACTTC.

The chain is built from TRBV30 and TRBJ2-5; possible D gene TRBD1, 6 bases. CDR3 length equals 13 residues. Between the trimmed V and J ends, which lost 0 bases and 11 bases, there was a span of 16 bases. Germline CDR1 is GTSNPN and CDR2 is SVGIG (reference sequence). CDR3 in DNA: TGTGCCTGGAGTGTCACAGGGTCTGGGGAGCAGTACTTC. Protein: CAWSVTGSGEQYF.

The chain uses TRBV19 and TRBJ2-1; TRBD2 aligns across 7 bases. Germline-derived CDR1 and CDR2 are LNHDA and SQIVND (reference sequence). The CDR3 spans 16 residues. The ends lost 10 bases at V and 6 bases at J; junction bases unmatched: 18. The CDR3 spells CATSDARTRLTNEQFF. As DNA, the CDR3 is TGTGCCACCTCCGACGCTCGGACTAGACTTACCAATGAGCAGTTCTTC.

This rearrangement joins TRBV28 to TRBJ1-2, with D maybe TRBD1 (5 bases). Looked up from germline, CDR1 is MDHEN and CDR2 is SYDVKM. The CDR3 runs to 13 residues. V shed 7 bases and J shed 1 base, with 10 bases lying between them. The CDR3 nucleotides read TGTGCCAGCAACTCGGGGGGTAACTATGGCTACACCTTC. Translation: CASNSGGNYGYTF.

CDR3 in DNA: TGTGCCAGCAGTAAGACTAGCGGGAGTAGCAATGAGCAGTTCTTC. Its protein product is CASSKTSGSSNEQFF. The chain uses TRBV28 and TRBJ2-1, with 12 bases matching TRBD2. The V gene end was trimmed by 5 bases and the J gene end by 6 bases; junction bases not matched to a gene: 5. This CDR3 has 15 amino acids. Germline lookup yields CDR1 MDHEN and CDR2 SYDVKM.

This rearrangement joins TRBV30 to TRBJ1-5; D is perhaps TRBD1 (5 bases). Trimming cost V 0 bases and J 6 bases, with 15 bases left between them. The CDR3 totals 15 residues. Germline values: CDR1 GTSNPN, CDR2 SVGIG (reference sequence). The CDR3 loop is CAWSVGAGPGQPQHF. In DNA, the CDR3 is TGTGCCTGGAGTGTAGGGGCAGGCCCCGGTCAGCCCCAGCATTTT.

V usage is TRBV9 and J usage is TRBJ2-3; 9 bases fit TRBD1. Germline trimming cut 3 bases from V and 7 bases from J; bases unmatched to any gene: 6. The CDR3 is made up of 14 amino acids. Germline CDR1 reads SGDLS; CDR2 reads YYNGEE. Written as DNA, the CDR3 is TGTGCCAGCAGCGCCGGACAGGGGACGAATACGCAGTATTTT. This translates into CASSAGQGTNTQYF.

This clone was counted a single time. The chain links TRBV4-2 to TRBJ1-5; a possible D gene is TRBD1 (6 bases). The germline CDR1 and CDR2 sequences are LGHNA and YNFKEQ. V was clipped by 3 bases and J by 4 bases, with 13 bases between them. The CDR3 loop spans 15 amino acids. For the CDR3, the DNA is TGTGCCAGCAGCCATGAACAGGGAGGGAATCAGCCCCAGCATTTT. It translates to CASSHEQGGNQPQHF.

The rearrangement uses TRBV6-5 and TRBJ1-4, with D possibly TRBD1 on 5 matching bases. CDR3 length: 14 residues. From germline, CDR1 is MNHEY and CDR2 SVGAGI. V was trimmed by 5 bases and J by 6 bases, leaving 13 bases between them. CDR3 region: CASSRHRGDEKLFF. In DNA form, the CDR3 reads TGTGCCAGCAGTAGACACCGGGGGGATGAAAAACTGTTTTTT.

The chain couples TRBV4-1 to TRBJ1-1, with D unclear. Trimming shortened V by 1 base and J by 0 bases, and 15 bases separated the two germline ends. This CDR3 comprises 17 residues. The germline V gene has CDR1 MGHRA and CDR2 YSYEKL. The CDR3 sequence is CASSQGALGVMNTEAFF. The CDR3, as DNA: TGCGCCAGCAGCCAAGGAGCCTTGGGAGTTATGAACACTGAAGCTTTCTTT.

This clone was found a few times. The chain combines TRBV4-3 with TRBJ1-3; D unresolved. The CDR3 is made up of 15 amino acids. CDR1 is LGHNA, CDR2 YSLEER, per germline. The ends were cut back, 4 bases at V and 1 base at J, with 11 bases in the middle. CDR3: CASSPNSVSGNTIYF. CDR3 coding DNA: TGCGCCAGCAGCCCGAACAGTGTATCTGGAAACACCATATATTTT.

V usage is TRBV5-5 and J usage is TRBJ2-6, with 9 bases aligning to TRBD1. Germline-derived CDR1 and CDR2 are SGHKS and YYEKEE (reference sequence). Trimming cost V 3 bases and J 2 bases; bases outside gene matches: 12. The CDR3 runs to 19 residues. CDR3 DNA sequence: TGTGCCAGCAGCTCAAGACACGACAGGGGGTCTACTGGGGCCAACGTCCTGACTTTC. It yields the protein CASSSRHDRGSTGANVLTF.

The J gene is TRBJ2-7, the V gene TRBV11-2, with 7 nucleotides matching TRBD1. The germline CDR1 and CDR2 sequences are SGHAT and FQNNGV. V was pared by 6 bases and J by 0 bases, with 2 bases of the junction left unmatched. The CDR3 runs 13 residues. The CDR3 here is CASSWDSSYEQYF. The CDR3 DNA reads TGTGCCAGCAGTTGGGACAGCTCCTACGAGCAGTACTTC.

The V gene is TRBV4-1, the J gene TRBJ2-7; 14 nucleotides match TRBD2. Germline V gene data show CDR1 as MGHRA and CDR2 as YSYEKL. The CDR3 is 19 residues long. With 1 base clipped from V and 5 bases from J, the junction kept 13 bases outside the gene matches. Here the CDR3 reads CASSQGGLAGVQVWHEQYF. The CDR3 DNA reads as TGCGCCAGCAGCCAAGGGGGACTAGCGGGAGTTCAGGTGTGGCACGAGCAGTACTTC.

The CDR3 reads CASSSPPAGTETQYF. In nucleotides, the CDR3 is TGTGCCAGCAGTTCTCCCCCGGCGGGGACAGAGACCCAGTACTTC. V and J are TRBV28 and TRBJ2-5; a weak D match, TRBD2 (6 bases). Germline values: CDR1 MDHEN, CDR2 SYDVKM. Trimming left V 4 bases short and J 4 bases short, with 16 bases between. CDR3 length: 15 residues.

This clone has only one observation. This chain joins TRBV29-1 and TRBJ1-1; a weak D match, TRBD1 (6 bases). Germline V CDR1 and CDR2: SQVTM, ANQGSEA. The CDR3 length is 12 residues. CDR3 sequence: CNEGTLNTEAFF. The CDR3 region has the DNA TGCAACGAGGGGACACTGAACACTGAAGCTTTCTTT.

The chain joins TRBV5-1 to TRBJ2-1; 7 bases align to TRBD1. This CDR3 region has 20 residues. From germline, CDR1 is SGHRS and CDR2 YFSETQ. The V and J ends lost 0 bases and 1 base, in that order; junction bases with no gene match: 16. The CDR3 loop reads CASSLVASDRERTSYNEQFF. CDR3 coding DNA: TGCGCCAGCAGCTTGGTAGCATCAGACAGGGAGCGCACATCCTACAATGAGCAGTTCTTC.

The V gene is TRBV5-8, the J gene TRBJ2-7; D call uncertain. This CDR3 has 15 residues. Per germline, CDR1 SGHTS and CDR2 YDEGEE. V lost 2 bases, J lost 0 bases, and 12 bases lay in between. For the CDR3, the DNA is TGTGCCAGCAGCTTTATCGCGAGTAGCTCCTACGAGCAGTACTTC. It is translated as CASSFIASSSYEQYF. Drawing the rest from reference TRBV5-8 and TRBJ2-7, the complete variable domain is EAGVTQSPTHLIKTRGQQATLRCSPISGHTSVYWYQQALGLGLQFLLWYDEGEERNRGNFPPRFSGRQFPNYSSELNVNALELEDSALYLCASSFIASSSYEQYFGPGTRLTVT.

The table lists this clone with a count of one. The V and J genes are TRBV6-6 and TRBJ1-5, with 7 bases identical to TRBD1. The germline V gene has CDR1 MNHNY and CDR2 SVGAGI (reference sequence). This CDR3 has 14 amino acids. V gave up 6 bases and J gave up 9 bases; unmatched junction bases: 11. DNA of the CDR3: TGTGCCAGCAGAACTAGACAGGGCCCTACGCCCCAGCATTTT. It encodes CASRTRQGPTPQHF.

V is TRBV16 and J is TRBJ1-2; a possible D gene is TRBD1 (5 bases). The germline V gene has CDR1 KGHSY and CDR2 FQNENV. The ends were cut back, 1 base at V and 3 bases at J, with 15 bases in the middle. The CDR3 contains 16 residues. As DNA, the CDR3 is TGTGCCAGCAGCCAATTCACGGGGGGATTGGACTATGGCTACACCTTC. Amino acids: CASSQFTGGLDYGYTF.

This chain links TRBV27 with TRBJ2-3; tentative D call: TRBD1 (6 bases). With 6 bases removed from V and 1 base from J, the gap between germline ends came to 23 bases. The germline CDR1 and CDR2 sequences are MNHEY and SMNVEV (reference sequence). The CDR3 is 18 residues long. The CDR3 protein is CASSHRRTGTGGTDTQYF. In DNA form, the CDR3 reads TGTGCCAGCAGCCATCGGCGTACAGGGACGGGTGGCACAGATACGCAGTATTTT.

The CDR3 DNA is TGTGCCAGCAGCTTATCGGGGCAGCCCCAGCATTTT. The encoded protein is CASSLSGQPQHF. The chain is built from TRBV5-4 and TRBJ1-5; D remains ambiguous. The CDR3 length is 12 residues. The germline V gene has CDR1 SGHNT and CDR2 YYREEE (reference sequence). Deletions cut 2 bases from V and 7 bases from J, with 7 bases between.

The chain is built from TRBV11-2 and TRBJ1-4; D unresolved. The CDR3 covers 15 residues. Trimming cost V 5 bases and J 4 bases, with 14 bases left between them. Germline lookup yields CDR1 SGHAT and CDR2 FQNNGV. CDR3 amino acids: CASSPGEAGNEKLFF. Here the CDR3 DNA reads TGTGCCAGCAGCCCCGGGGAGGCCGGTAATGAAAAACTGTTTTTT.

This chain connects TRBV21-1 to TRBJ1-6. TRBV21-1 is recorded as a pseudogene. CDR3 size: 15 residues. The CDR3 here is CASSKWDQGGSPLHF. CDR3 nucleotides: TGTGCCAGCAGCAAATGGGACCAGGGAGGTTCACCCCTCCACTTT.

This chain links TRBV5-6 with TRBJ1-3; unclear D gene. This CDR3 region has 16 residues. V was trimmed by 0 bases and J by 0 bases, leaving 10 bases between them. CDR1 and CDR2 (germline): SGHDT, YYEEEE. CDR3 in amino acids: CASSLGARSSGNTIYF. The CDR3 bases are TGTGCCAGCAGCTTGGGGGCCAGAAGCTCTGGAAACACCATATATTTT.

This chain joins TRBV9 and TRBJ1-2; a possible D gene is TRBD1 (5 bases). CDR3 length: 14 amino acids. Deletions cut 0 bases from V and 1 base from J, with 7 bases between. Germline V CDR1 and CDR2: SGDLS, YYNGEE. The CDR3 is CASSVDQGNYGYTF. CDR3 DNA sequence: TGTGCCAGCAGCGTAGACCAGGGTAACTATGGCTACACCTTC.

Only a few counts were recorded for this clone. The chain uses TRBV6-6 and TRBJ2-7, with 7 positions matching TRBD2. This CDR3 comprises 15 residues. CDR1 is MNHNY and CDR2 is SVGAGI in the germline V gene (reference sequence). With 5 bases clipped from V and 6 bases from J, the junction kept 13 bases outside the gene matches. CDR3 sequence: CASSLMNGGGSEQYF. The CDR3 bases are TGTGCCAGCAGTCTCATGAATGGGGGGGGATCCGAGCAGTACTTC.

The chain combines TRBV5-4 with TRBJ1-6; possible D gene TRBD1, 5 bases. V lost 6 bases and J 7 bases, leaving 17 bases between the germline ends. The CDR3 extends over 15 amino acids. From germline, CDR1 is SGHNT and CDR2 YYREEE (reference sequence). The CDR3 region is CASNPGGERNSPLHF. The DNA of the CDR3 is TGTGCCAGCAACCCGGGGGGGGAGCGGAATTCACCCCTCCACTTT.